These 8 T cell receptor beta chains came from one sample sequenced in a study of tumour-infiltrating T cells in Burkitt lymphoma. Produced via immunoSEQ multiplex PCR; TCRdb's table is partial and in-frame only. The sample records approximately 46,000 clones, 31% being singletons. The sequencing sample was made of tumor tissue. The receptor source for this set is a human donor with Burkitt lymphoma.

V and J are TRBV9 and TRBJ2-7, with a tentative D call TRBD1 (5 bases). This CDR3 is 14 amino acids long. V shed 0 bases and J shed 8 bases, with 15 bases lying between them. The V gene's germline CDR1 is SGDLS and CDR2 YYNGEE. The CDR3 is CASSVGAGLDQQYF. The DNA for the CDR3 is TGTGCCAGCAGCGTAGGGGCAGGGCTTGATCAGCAGTACTTC.

This chain uses TRBV7-2 with TRBJ2-7, with a tentative D call TRBD1 (6 bases). In germline, CDR1 is SGHTA, CDR2 FQGNSA. V lost 6 bases and J 3 bases, leaving 12 bases between the germline ends. This CDR3 has 13 amino acids. The CDR3: CASSGQLLYEQYF. The DNA of the CDR3 is TGTGCCAGCAGTGGACAGCTCCTCTACGAGCAGTACTTC.

The J gene is TRBJ1-1, the V gene TRBV6-5; D unresolved. V was shortened by 4 bases and J by 3 bases, with 15 bases between the two germline ends. Germline V gene sequence: CDR1 MNHEY, CDR2 SVGAGI. There are 15 residues in the CDR3. CDR3 in amino acids: CASSFTPATDTEAFF. CDR3 sequence (DNA): TGTGCCAGCAGTTTCACCCCGGCGACGGACACTGAAGCTTTCTTT.

At least ten counts were recorded for this clone. The chain is built from TRBV7-9 and TRBJ1-1; D not resolved. The V and J ends lost 7 bases and 2 bases respectively, with 11 bases between them. CDR1 and CDR2 from the germline V gene are SEHNR and FQNEAQ (reference sequence). The CDR3 covers 13 residues. In nucleotides, the CDR3 is TGTGCCAGCATGTTGGCGGTTAACACTGAAGCTTTCTTT. Amino acid sequence: CASMLAVNTEAFF. Variable domain in full (rest from reference TRBV7-9 and TRBJ1-1): DTGVSQNPRHKITKRGQNVTFRCDPISEHNRLYWYRQTLGQGPEFLTYFQNEAQLEKSRLLSDRFSAERPKGSFSTLEIQRTEQGDSAMYLCASMLAVNTEAFFGQGTRLTVV.

This clone showed up just a few times. The chain couples TRBV28 to TRBJ2-7, with D hard to call. The germline V and J ends were trimmed by 3 bases and 2 bases, with 11 bases remaining between them. Per the germline V gene, CDR1 is MDHEN and CDR2 is SYDVKM. The CDR3 covers 14 residues. DNA for the CDR3: TGTGCCAGCAGTTTTGGCGGCAGTGCCTACGAGCAGTACTTC. This gives the protein CASSFGGSAYEQYF.

CDR3 sequence: CASSPVARANYGYTF. The CDR3 coding sequence is TGCGCCAGCAGCCCAGTCGCCAGGGCTAACTATGGCTACACCTTC. The gene calls are TRBV4-1 and TRBJ1-2, with a weak D call TRBD1 (5 bases). The germline CDR1 and CDR2 sequences are MGHRA and YSYEKL. Trimming cost V 4 bases and J 0 bases, with 12 bases left between them. The CDR3 runs 15 residues.

The chain has TRBV4-2 and TRBJ2-1; D is undetermined. V shed 1 base and J shed 1 base, with 8 bases lying between them. The CDR3 has 15 amino acids. The germline V gene encodes CDR1 LGHNA and CDR2 YNFKEQ. CDR3 in DNA: TGTGCCAGCAGCCAAGTCGGCAATTCCTACAATGAGCAGTTCTTC. Residues: CASSQVGNSYNEQFF.

This clone has more than one count but fewer than ten. The chain joins TRBV14 to TRBJ1-1; no clear D. Per the germline V gene, CDR1 is SGHDN and CDR2 is FVKESK. This CDR3 is built from 15 residues. Trimming removed 1 base from V and 5 bases from J, with 14 bases in between. CDR3 sequence (DNA): TGTGCCAGCAGCCAAGCTTGGGTACCGGGGACTGAAGCTTTCTTT. Translating gives CASSQAWVPGTEAFF.